These T cell receptor beta chains were read from a single sample in a study of T cells in Graves' hyperthyroidism and ophthalmopathy. TCRdb re-called the multiplex PCR reads through MiXCR, storing one row per CDR3 protein. The table shows 620,000 or so distinct CDR3 sequences, with around 13% occurring only once. The specimen was blood. The receptors were gathered from a woman in her 50s with Graves' ophthalmopathy. Each CDR3 is given with its conserved first and last residue. Fields, in order: J gene, V gene, clone size, D gene, CDR3 DNA, CDR3 protein. A D gene is named only where the DNA matches it firmly. Clone size appears in some rows only: once, few, many, or a class for an expanded clone.

j_call: TRBJ2-1; v_call: TRBV3-1; clone_size: many; d_call: NA; cdr3_nt: TGTGCCAGCAGCCAAGGAAGATCTGCGCCCTACAATGAGCAGTTCTTC; cdr3_aa: CASSQGRSAPYNEQFF
j_call: TRBJ1-4; v_call: TRBV2; clone_size: many; d_call: NA; cdr3_nt: TGTGCCAGCAGTGTAGGGGGTAATGAAAAACTGTTTTTT; cdr3_aa: CASSVGGNEKLFF
j_call: TRBJ2-7; v_call: TRBV2; clone_size: many; d_call: NA; cdr3_nt: TGTGCCAGCAGTGTCGACAGAAAGTACGAGCAGTACTTC; cdr3_aa: CASSVDRKYEQYF
j_call: TRBJ2-2; v_call: TRBV12-3/TRBV12-4; clone_size: few; d_call: NA; cdr3_nt: TGTGCCAGCAGTTTATTAGGGGGGGCGCGTATGGAGCTGTTTTTT; cdr3_aa: CASSLLGGARMELFF
j_call: TRBJ2-1; v_call: TRBV29-1; clone_size: many; d_call: NA; cdr3_nt: TGCAGCGTTGTTCCCGCCAGCTCCTACAATGAGCAGTTCTTC; cdr3_aa: CSVVPASSYNEQFF
j_call: TRBJ2-2; v_call: TRBV5-1; clone_size: few; d_call: TRBD2; cdr3_nt: TGCGCCAGCAGCTTGCTCCAACATGGACTAGCGGCGAACACCGGGGAGCTGTTTTTT; cdr3_aa: CASSLLQHGLAANTGELFF
j_call: TRBJ2-1; v_call: TRBV2; clone_size: many; d_call: TRBD2; cdr3_nt: TGTGCCAGCAGTGCGGGGGTAGGACTAGCGTCCTACAATGAGCAGTTCTTC; cdr3_aa: CASSAGVGLASYNEQFF
j_call: TRBJ1-2; v_call: TRBV7-2; clone_size: many; d_call: NA; cdr3_nt: TGTGCCAGCAGCTTATTTAAGTTGGCAGGGGAGGGGAAGGGCTACACCTTC; cdr3_aa: CASSLFKLAGEGKGYTF
j_call: TRBJ2-7; v_call: TRBV7-2; clone_size: NA; d_call: TRBD2; cdr3_nt: TGTGCCAGCCGACGCCAAGGACTAGCGGGAGGGTACGAGCAGTACTTC; cdr3_aa: CASRRQGLAGGYEQYF
j_call: TRBJ2-1; v_call: TRBV6-1; clone_size: many; d_call: NA; cdr3_nt: TGTGCCAGCAGAGCAAAAGGGGTAAACTACAATGAGCAGTTCTTC; cdr3_aa: CASRAKGVNYNEQFF
j_call: TRBJ2-1; v_call: TRBV5-1; clone_size: NA; d_call: NA; cdr3_nt: TGCGCCAGCAGCTTGAGCAAAAACAATGAGCAGTTCTTC; cdr3_aa: CASSLSKNNEQFF
j_call: TRBJ2-1; v_call: TRBV19; clone_size: few; d_call: TRBD1; cdr3_nt: TGTGCCAGTAGCGTACAGGGGGCTGGGAATGAGCAGTTCTTC; cdr3_aa: CASSVQGAGNEQFF